The rows below give T cell receptor beta chains drawn from one sample of a study of shared clonotypes between healthy human individuals. Data came from immunoSEQ multiplex PCR; TCRdb stores just in-frame clones and leaves some out. This table holds about 2.3 million clones, about 90% found once. Sequencing was carried out using naive CD4+ T cells from PBMCs. The receptor source for this set is a man aged 18 to 29 in good health. Some clones in this sample may be carry-over from other donors' samples. CDR3s include the opening cysteine and the closing phenylalanine or tryptophan. A D gene is named only where the DNA matches it firmly. Not every row has a clone size; where given, it reads once, few, many or a size class.

len: 13
j_gene: TRBJ2-6
abundance: .
d_gene: .
v_gene: TRBV29-1
CDR3aa: CSVDGLGANVLTF
CDR3nt: TGCAGCGTTGATGGCCTTGGGGCCAACGTCCTGACTTTC

len: 12
j_gene: TRBJ1-2
abundance: .
d_gene: .
v_gene: TRBV7-2
CDR3aa: CASSPHSYGYTF
CDR3nt: TGTGCCAGCAGCCCCCACAGCTATGGCTACACCTTC

len: 12
j_gene: TRBJ1-2
abundance: .
d_gene: .
v_gene: TRBV28
CDR3aa: CASTYQGYGYTF
CDR3nt: TGTGCCAGCACCTATCAGGGCTATGGCTACACCTTC

len: 15
j_gene: TRBJ2-7
abundance: .
d_gene: .
v_gene: TRBV18
CDR3aa: CASSPQGGLSYEQYF
CDR3nt: TGTGCCAGCTCTCCCCAGGGGGGCCTCTCCTACGAGCAGTACTTC

len: 15
j_gene: TRBJ2-2
abundance: .
d_gene: .
v_gene: TRBV7-2
CDR3aa: CASSLALRDTGELFF
CDR3nt: TGTGCCAGCAGCTTAGCCCTCCGGGACACCGGGGAGCTGTTTTTT

len: 14
j_gene: TRBJ2-3
abundance: once
d_gene: .
v_gene: TRBV7-3
CDR3aa: CASSLMSATDTQYF
CDR3nt: TGTGCCAGCAGCTTAATGTCGGCGACAGATACGCAGTATTTT

len: 12
j_gene: TRBJ2-5
abundance: .
d_gene: .
v_gene: TRBV29-1
CDR3aa: CSVGLGTETQYF
CDR3nt: TGCAGCGTTGGACTGGGGACGGAGACCCAGTACTTC

len: 14
j_gene: TRBJ2-7
abundance: .
d_gene: .
v_gene: TRBV11-2
CDR3aa: CASSLTSGSYEQYF
CDR3nt: TGTGCCAGCAGCTTGACTAGTGGCTCCTACGAGCAGTACTTC

len: 16
j_gene: TRBJ1-2
abundance: .
d_gene: TRBD1
v_gene: TRBV5-6
CDR3aa: CASSLDRGRVGYGYTF
CDR3nt: TGTGCCAGCAGCTTGGACAGGGGAAGGGTTGGATATGGCTACACCTTC

len: 16
j_gene: TRBJ1-5
abundance: .
d_gene: TRBD1
v_gene: TRBV28
CDR3aa: CASSPGGLPGNQPQHF
CDR3nt: TGTGCCAGCAGCCCAGGGGGACTACCAGGGAATCAGCCCCAGCATTTT

len: 17
j_gene: TRBJ1-4
abundance: .
d_gene: .
v_gene: TRBV7-8
CDR3aa: CASTLGGSKATNEKLFF
CDR3nt: TGTGCCAGCACCCTCGGGGGTAGTAAGGCAACTAATGAAAAACTGTTTTTT

len: 15
j_gene: TRBJ2-7
abundance: .
d_gene: TRBD1
v_gene: TRBV6-6
CDR3aa: CASRTGTGAPYEQYF
CDR3nt: TGTGCCAGCAGGACGGGGACAGGGGCCCCCTACGAGCAGTACTTC

len: 13
j_gene: TRBJ2-1
abundance: .
d_gene: .
v_gene: TRBV5-1
CDR3aa: CASSFQSSGEQFF
CDR3nt: TGCGCCAGCAGCTTCCAAAGTAGTGGTGAGCAGTTCTTC

len: 13
j_gene: TRBJ2-7
abundance: .
d_gene: .
v_gene: TRBV14
CDR3aa: CASSPHLSSEQYF
CDR3nt: TGTGCCAGCAGCCCCCACCTTTCCTCCGAGCAGTACTTC

len: 15
j_gene: TRBJ2-7
abundance: .
d_gene: TRBD2
v_gene: TRBV7-2
CDR3aa: CASSLLTAGKYEQYF
CDR3nt: TGTGCCAGCAGCTTATTGACAGCGGGGAAATACGAGCAGTACTTC

len: 15
j_gene: TRBJ1-3
abundance: .
d_gene: .
v_gene: TRBV5-8
CDR3aa: CASSLRGSSGNTIYF
CDR3nt: TGTGCCAGCAGCCTTAGGGGTAGCTCTGGAAACACCATATATTTT

len: 15
j_gene: TRBJ1-3
abundance: .
d_gene: .
v_gene: TRBV5-1
CDR3aa: CASSPPQSTGNTIYF
CDR3nt: TGCGCCAGCAGCCCCCCGCAATCCACCGGAAACACCATATATTTT

len: 15
j_gene: TRBJ2-1
abundance: .
d_gene: TRBD1
v_gene: TRBV7-9
CDR3aa: CASSQDRGPYNEQFF
CDR3nt: TGTGCCAGCAGCCAAGACAGGGGGCCCTACAATGAGCAGTTCTTC

len: 17
j_gene: TRBJ1-6
abundance: .
d_gene: .
v_gene: TRBV2
CDR3aa: CASSDRNRASFTSPLHF
CDR3nt: TGTGCCAGCAGCGATAGGAACAGAGCCTCCTTTACTTCACCCCTCCACTTT

len: 14
j_gene: TRBJ1-2
abundance: .
d_gene: .
v_gene: TRBV19
CDR3aa: CASSMGSGGYGYTF
CDR3nt: TGTGCCAGTAGTATGGGATCGGGTGGCTATGGCTACACCTTC

len: 12
j_gene: TRBJ2-5
abundance: .
d_gene: TRBD1
v_gene: TRBV6-1
CDR3aa: CASTGQGETQYF
CDR3nt: TGTGCCAGCACGGGACAGGGAGAGACCCAGTACTTC

len: 12
j_gene: TRBJ2-1
abundance: .
d_gene: .
v_gene: TRBV19
CDR3aa: CASGFRYNEQFF
CDR3nt: TGTGCATCGGGGTTCCGCTACAATGAGCAGTTCTTC

len: 16
j_gene: TRBJ1-1
abundance: once
d_gene: TRBD1
v_gene: TRBV19
CDR3aa: CASSRQGTRVLTEAFF
CDR3nt: TGTGCCAGTAGTAGACAGGGAACGCGTGTGCTCACTGAAGCTTTCTTT

len: 15
j_gene: TRBJ2-6
abundance: .
d_gene: .
v_gene: TRBV18
CDR3aa: CASSPDTSGANVLTF
CDR3nt: TGTGCCAGCTCACCTGACACCTCTGGGGCCAACGTCCTGACTTTC

len: 12
j_gene: TRBJ1-2
abundance: few
d_gene: .
v_gene: TRBV11-1
CDR3aa: CASSSAGSGYTF
CDR3nt: TGTGCCAGCAGCTCCGCGGGGTCTGGCTACACCTTC

len: 17
j_gene: TRBJ2-3
abundance: once
d_gene: .
v_gene: TRBV7-6
CDR3aa: CASSPVGRRILADTQYF
CDR3nt: TGTGCCAGCAGCCCCGTAGGGCGGAGAATCCTCGCAGATACGCAGTATTTT

len: 15
j_gene: TRBJ1-1
abundance: .
d_gene: TRBD1
v_gene: TRBV7-3
CDR3aa: CASSRLGTGISEAFF
CDR3nt: TGTGCCAGCAGCCGATTAGGGACAGGGATTTCCGAAGCTTTCTTT

len: 15
j_gene: TRBJ2-7
abundance: .
d_gene: .
v_gene: TRBV6-1
CDR3aa: CASSEGYESSYEQYF
CDR3nt: TGTGCCAGCAGTGAGGGCTACGAGAGCTCCTACGAGCAGTACTTC

len: 15
j_gene: TRBJ2-3
abundance: .
d_gene: .
v_gene: TRBV9
CDR3aa: CASTTYGVGTDTQYF
CDR3nt: TGTGCCAGCACGACTTACGGGGTGGGCACAGATACGCAGTATTTT

len: 15
j_gene: TRBJ2-7
abundance: .
d_gene: .
v_gene: TRBV6-1
CDR3aa: CASTIGEQGISEQYF
CDR3nt: TGTGCCAGCACTATCGGGGAACAGGGAATTAGCGAGCAGTACTTC

len: 13
j_gene: TRBJ1-2
abundance: .
d_gene: .
v_gene: TRBV28
CDR3aa: CASSRGHGNGYTF
CDR3nt: TGTGCCAGCAGCCGCGGACATGGGAATGGCTACACCTTC

len: 15
j_gene: TRBJ2-7
abundance: .
d_gene: .
v_gene: TRBV28
CDR3aa: CASSLIGNRDYEQYF
CDR3nt: TGTGCCAGCAGTTTAATAGGGAACAGGGACTACGAGCAGTACTTC

len: 16
j_gene: TRBJ2-1
abundance: .
d_gene: .
v_gene: TRBV5-1
CDR3aa: CASSLPLESSYNEQFF
CDR3nt: TGCGCCAGCAGCTTGCCCCTAGAGAGCTCCTACAATGAGCAGTTCTTC

len: 16
j_gene: TRBJ1-1
abundance: .
d_gene: .
v_gene: TRBV7-9
CDR3aa: CASSAPPGTFHTEAFF
CDR3nt: TGTGCCAGCAGCGCCCCCCCCGGGACATTCCACACTGAAGCTTTCTTT

len: 12
j_gene: TRBJ2-3
abundance: .
d_gene: .
v_gene: TRBV6-1
CDR3aa: CASSESRDTQYF
CDR3nt: TGTGCCAGCAGTGAGTCAAGGGATACGCAGTATTTT

len: 16
j_gene: TRBJ2-7
abundance: .
d_gene: TRBD2
v_gene: TRBV5-1
CDR3aa: CASSPASGSSSYEQYF
CDR3nt: TGCGCCAGCAGCCCAGCTAGCGGGAGTTCTTCCTACGAGCAGTACTTC

len: 13
j_gene: TRBJ2-5
abundance: .
d_gene: .
v_gene: TRBV11-2
CDR3aa: CASSLQGRETQYF
CDR3nt: TGTGCCAGCAGCCTACAGGGTCGGGAGACCCAGTACTTC

len: 14
j_gene: TRBJ1-1
abundance: .
d_gene: .
v_gene: TRBV10-1
CDR3aa: CASSPRTANTEAFF
CDR3nt: TGCGCCAGCAGCCCACGGACAGCGAACACTGAAGCTTTCTTT

len: 13
j_gene: TRBJ1-1
abundance: few
d_gene: .
v_gene: TRBV7-2
CDR3aa: CASSLKRNTEAFF
CDR3nt: TGTGCCAGCAGCTTAAAGCGGAACACTGAAGCTTTCTTT

len: 13
j_gene: TRBJ2-5
abundance: .
d_gene: .
v_gene: TRBV27
CDR3aa: CASSLVGRETQYF
CDR3nt: TGTGCCAGCAGTTTAGTGGGGAGGGAGACCCAGTACTTC

len: 13
j_gene: TRBJ1-1
abundance: few
d_gene: .
v_gene: TRBV6-6
CDR3aa: CASSKQGNTEAFF
CDR3nt: TGTGCCAGCAGTAAACAGGGGAACACTGAAGCTTTCTTT

len: 16
j_gene: TRBJ1-5
abundance: .
d_gene: .
v_gene: TRBV19
CDR3aa: CASNRRGPRLGQPQHF
CDR3nt: TGTGCCAGTAACCGGAGGGGTCCCCGGTTGGGTCAGCCCCAGCATTTT

len: 15
j_gene: TRBJ2-5
abundance: .
d_gene: TRBD2
v_gene: TRBV28
CDR3aa: CASSLAGGAGVTQYF
CDR3nt: TGTGCCAGCAGTTTAGCGGGAGGAGCCGGGGTGACCCAGTACTTC

len: 16
j_gene: TRBJ2-1
abundance: .
d_gene: .
v_gene: TRBV14
CDR3aa: CASSQEGGLNYNEQFF
CDR3nt: TGTGCCAGCAGCCAAGAAGGAGGGCTCAACTACAATGAGCAGTTCTTC

len: 15
j_gene: TRBJ2-7
abundance: .
d_gene: .
v_gene: TRBV9
CDR3aa: CASSVGSSDLYEQYF
CDR3nt: TGTGCCAGCAGCGTTGGCTCGTCAGACCTCTACGAGCAGTACTTC

len: 11
j_gene: TRBJ2-3
abundance: once
d_gene: .
v_gene: TRBV20-1
CDR3aa: CSAHYTDTQYF
CDR3nt: TGCAGTGCTCACTATACAGATACGCAGTATTTT

len: 16
j_gene: TRBJ2-7
abundance: .
d_gene: .
v_gene: TRBV7-2
CDR3aa: CASSLAPTREAYEQYF
CDR3nt: TGTGCCAGCAGCTTAGCGCCTACGCGGGAAGCCTACGAGCAGTACTTC

len: 13
j_gene: TRBJ1-1
abundance: .
d_gene: .
v_gene: TRBV10-1
CDR3aa: CATPPPRNTEAFF
CDR3nt: TGCGCCACCCCCCCTCCCAGGAACACTGAAGCTTTCTTT

len: 15
j_gene: TRBJ2-7
abundance: .
d_gene: TRBD2
v_gene: TRBV27
CDR3aa: CASSVTSIEAREQYF
CDR3nt: TGTGCCAGCAGTGTGACTAGCATAGAAGCGAGGGAGCAGTACTTC

len: 13
j_gene: TRBJ1-1
abundance: few
d_gene: .
v_gene: TRBV2
CDR3aa: CASSDGGNTEAFF
CDR3nt: TGTGCCAGCAGTGACGGGGGGAACACTGAAGCTTTCTTT

len: 12
j_gene: TRBJ1-1
abundance: few
d_gene: .
v_gene: TRBV28
CDR3aa: CASSLGVGEAFF
CDR3nt: TGTGCCAGCAGTTTGGGGGTAGGTGAAGCTTTCTTT

len: 19
j_gene: TRBJ1-3
abundance: .
d_gene: .
v_gene: TRBV21-1
CDR3aa: CASSLRIRTRSYSGNTIYF
CDR3nt: TGTGCCAGCAGCCTAAGAATTCGGACCCGATCGTACTCTGGAAACACCATATATTTT

len: 9
j_gene: TRBJ1-1
abundance: few
d_gene: .
v_gene: TRBV28
CDR3aa: CASNLEAFF
CDR3nt: TGTGCCAGCAACCTCGAAGCTTTCTTT

len: 14
j_gene: TRBJ2-1
abundance: .
d_gene: TRBD2
v_gene: TRBV5-1
CDR3aa: CASGRTSGTDEQFF
CDR3nt: TGCGCCAGCGGGCGGACTAGCGGGACGGATGAGCAGTTCTTC

len: 14
j_gene: TRBJ2-2
abundance: .
d_gene: .
v_gene: TRBV7-7
CDR3aa: CASSPQRQSGELFF
CDR3nt: TGTGCCAGCAGCCCACAAAGGCAGTCCGGGGAGCTGTTTTTT

len: 15
j_gene: TRBJ2-1
abundance: .
d_gene: .
v_gene: TRBV6-5
CDR3aa: CASSLGGASYNEQFF
CDR3nt: TGTGCCAGCAGTCTTGGGGGGGCTTCCTACAATGAGCAGTTCTTC

len: 14
j_gene: TRBJ1-2
abundance: .
d_gene: TRBD1
v_gene: TRBV30
CDR3aa: CAWSPGTGGVGYTF
CDR3nt: TGTGCCTGGAGTCCCGGGACAGGGGGCGTTGGCTACACCTTC

len: 12
j_gene: TRBJ2-1
abundance: .
d_gene: .
v_gene: TRBV5-1
CDR3aa: CASSFAYNEQFF
CDR3nt: TGCGCCAGCAGCTTTGCCTACAATGAGCAGTTCTTC

len: 13
j_gene: TRBJ1-1
abundance: .
d_gene: TRBD1
v_gene: TRBV14
CDR3aa: CASSVQGGTEAFF
CDR3nt: TGTGCCAGCAGCGTACAGGGGGGCACTGAAGCTTTCTTT